The entry that follows covers one TCR beta chain sequence. Naive-designated CD8 cells lacked CD45RO, were positively enriched for CCR7, and omitted terminally differentiated effector memory CD45RA+ cells. Template for every sorted-subset replicate PCR totaled roughly 200 ng DNA, around 32,000 T cell genomes. Assay used: immunoSEQ multiplex PCR; TCRdb lists only in-frame clones, some missing. The data contain approximately 840,000 clones, around 96% of them singletons. The data belong to a study of shared clonotypes between healthy human individuals. About the study: Each donor contributed plates that comprised three CD4 naive, three CD4 memory, two CD8 naive and one CD8 memory.

Trimming took off 6 bases at V and 0 bases at J, with 12 bases between the two ends. The CDR3 is 14 residues long. Germline assignment: CDR1 SQVTM and CDR2 ANQGSEA. The chain carries TRBV29-1 and TRBJ1-5, with a possible D match to TRBD1 (6 bases). The receptor's source is a man aged 25 to 40 in good health. The material sequenced was naive CD8+ T cells sorted from blood. The CDR3 DNA sequence: TGCAGCGTGGGGGACATCAATAGCAATCAGCCCCAGCATTTT. Protein: CSVGDINSNQPQHF.